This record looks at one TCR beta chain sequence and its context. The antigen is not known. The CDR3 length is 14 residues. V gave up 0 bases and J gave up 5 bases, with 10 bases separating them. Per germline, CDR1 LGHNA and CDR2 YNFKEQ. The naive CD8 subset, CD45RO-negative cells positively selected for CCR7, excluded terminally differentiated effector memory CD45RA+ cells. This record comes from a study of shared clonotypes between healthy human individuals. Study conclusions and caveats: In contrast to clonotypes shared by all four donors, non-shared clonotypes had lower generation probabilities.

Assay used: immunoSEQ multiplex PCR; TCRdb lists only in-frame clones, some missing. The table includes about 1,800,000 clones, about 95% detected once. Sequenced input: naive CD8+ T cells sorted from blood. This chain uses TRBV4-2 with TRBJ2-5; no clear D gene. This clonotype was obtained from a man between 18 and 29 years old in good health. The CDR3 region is CASSQDPDWETQYF. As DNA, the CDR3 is TGTGCCAGCAGCCAAGATCCCGACTGGGAGACCCAGTACTTC.